This T cell receptor (beta chain) was identified in a study of T cell repertoires in ileal Crohn's disease. Study background: Operated complications were stricturing disease (about 60%) and penetrating disease (39%).

Per germline, CDR1 SNHLY and CDR2 FYNNEI. The V and J ends lost 4 bases and 4 bases, in that order; junction bases with no gene match: 2. The CDR3 covers 13 residues. About this clone: Its cognate antigen is unknown.

General study points: Active smokers at surgery had more clonal expansions than non-smokers.

TCRdb's copy holds only in-frame clones and misses some; the assay was immunoSEQ multiplex PCR. The sample has 55,000 to 65,000 clones, approximately 88% seen once. Indicated time point: neoterminal ileum biopsy at postoperative endoscopy, about 6 months after surgery. The TCR comes from an adult with Crohn's disease. The specimen sequenced was ileal tissue. The V call is TRBV2, the J call TRBJ1-1; 8 bases match TRBD1. The CDR3: CASSADRATEAFF. For the CDR3, the DNA is TGTGCCAGCAGTGCGGACAGGGCCACTGAAGCTTTCTTT.